This record covers a single TCR beta chain. Its matching antigen is unknown. The sample comes from a study of shared clonotypes between healthy human individuals. Study-level results: Blood was the only sampled material, and tissue repertoires likely differ.

The protocol was immunoSEQ multiplex PCR, while the TCRdb copy is restricted to in-frame clones and leaves out a portion. The profile shows 450,000 to 650,000 clones, around 78% of them singletons. Looked up from germline, CDR1 is SGHDT and CDR2 is YYEEEE. This CDR3 has 13 amino acids. V was trimmed by 4 bases and J by 1 base, leaving 9 bases between them. J is TRBJ2-7 and V is TRBV5-6; D gene uncertain. The material sequenced was PBMCs. The receptor was derived from a woman in her thirties or forties in good health. Some clones in this sample may be carry-over from other donors' samples. The CDR3 reads CASSGRSSYEQYF. The CDR3 nucleotides read TGTGCCAGCAGCGGACGAAGTTCCTACGAGCAGTACTTC.